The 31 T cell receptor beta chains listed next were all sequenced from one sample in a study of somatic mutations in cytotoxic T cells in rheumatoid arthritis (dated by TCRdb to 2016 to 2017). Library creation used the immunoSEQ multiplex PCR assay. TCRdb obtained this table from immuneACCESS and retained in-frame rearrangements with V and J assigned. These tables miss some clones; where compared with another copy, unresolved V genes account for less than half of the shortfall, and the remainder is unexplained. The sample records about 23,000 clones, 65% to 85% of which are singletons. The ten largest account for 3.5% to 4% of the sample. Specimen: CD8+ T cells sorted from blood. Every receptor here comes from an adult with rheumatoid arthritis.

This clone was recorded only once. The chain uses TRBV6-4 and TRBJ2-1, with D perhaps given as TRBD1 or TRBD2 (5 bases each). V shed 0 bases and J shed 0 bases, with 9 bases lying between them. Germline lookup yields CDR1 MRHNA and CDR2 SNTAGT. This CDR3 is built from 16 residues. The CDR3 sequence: CASSDSGGSSYNEQFF. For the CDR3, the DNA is TGTGCCAGCAGTGACTCTGGGGGTAGCTCCTACAATGAGCAGTTCTTC.

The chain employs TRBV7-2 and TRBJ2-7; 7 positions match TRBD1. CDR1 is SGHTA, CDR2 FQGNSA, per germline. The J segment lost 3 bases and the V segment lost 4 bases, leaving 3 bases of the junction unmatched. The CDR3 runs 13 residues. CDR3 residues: CASSYWTGYEQYF. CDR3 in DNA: TGTGCCAGCAGCTATTGGACAGGCTACGAGCAGTACTTC.

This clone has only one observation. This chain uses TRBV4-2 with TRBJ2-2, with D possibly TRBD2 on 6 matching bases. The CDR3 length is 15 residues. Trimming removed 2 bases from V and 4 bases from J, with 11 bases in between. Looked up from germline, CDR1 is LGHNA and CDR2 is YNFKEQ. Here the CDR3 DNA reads TGTGCCAGCAGCCAACTTATCGGGAGCACCGGGGAGCTGTTTTTT. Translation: CASSQLIGSTGELFF.

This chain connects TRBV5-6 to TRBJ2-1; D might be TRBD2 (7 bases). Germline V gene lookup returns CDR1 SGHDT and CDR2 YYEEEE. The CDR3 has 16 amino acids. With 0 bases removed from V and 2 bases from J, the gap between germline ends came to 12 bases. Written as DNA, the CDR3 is TGTGCCAGCAGCTTGGAGGGGGGGACGGCCTACAATGAGCAGTTCTTC. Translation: CASSLEGGTAYNEQFF.

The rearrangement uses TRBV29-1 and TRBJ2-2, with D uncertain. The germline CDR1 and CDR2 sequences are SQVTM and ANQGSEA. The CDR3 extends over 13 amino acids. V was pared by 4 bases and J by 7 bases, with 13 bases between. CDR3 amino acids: CSVVGRSSGELFF. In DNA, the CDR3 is TGCAGCGTTGTAGGACGGTCCAGCGGGGAGCTGTTTTTT.

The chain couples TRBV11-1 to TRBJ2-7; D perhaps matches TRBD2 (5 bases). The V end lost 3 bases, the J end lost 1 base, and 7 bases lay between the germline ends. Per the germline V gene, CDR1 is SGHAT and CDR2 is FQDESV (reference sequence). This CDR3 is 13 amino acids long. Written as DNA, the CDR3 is TGTGCCAGCAGCTTTGGGAGATCCTACGAGCAGTACTTC. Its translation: CASSFGRSYEQYF. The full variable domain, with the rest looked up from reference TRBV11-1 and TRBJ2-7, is EAEVAQSPRYKITEKSQAVAFWCDPISGHATLYWYRQILGQGPELLVQFQDESVVDDSQLPKDRFSAERLKGVDSTLKIQPAELGDSAMYLCASSFGRSYEQYFGPGTRLTVT.

CDR3 protein: CASSPPGPLANYGYTF. The DNA of the CDR3 is TGTGCCAGCAGCCCCCCAGGGCCTCTGGCTAACTATGGCTACACCTTC. The rearrangement joins TRBV4-2 to TRBJ1-2; possible D gene TRBD1, 5 bases. V lost 4 bases and J lost 0, with 15 bases in between. This CDR3 region has 16 residues. In germline, CDR1 is LGHNA, CDR2 YNFKEQ.

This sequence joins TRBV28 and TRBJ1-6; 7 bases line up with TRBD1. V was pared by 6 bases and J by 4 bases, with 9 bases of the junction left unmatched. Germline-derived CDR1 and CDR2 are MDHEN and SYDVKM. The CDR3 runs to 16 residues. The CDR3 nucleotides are TGTGCCAGCAGGCCTATTGGACAGGAATATAATTCACCCCTCCACTTT. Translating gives CASRPIGQEYNSPLHF.

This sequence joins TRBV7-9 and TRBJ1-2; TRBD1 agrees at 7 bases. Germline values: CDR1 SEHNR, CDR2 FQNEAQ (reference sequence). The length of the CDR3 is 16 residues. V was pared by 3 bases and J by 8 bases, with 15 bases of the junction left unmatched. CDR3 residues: CASSFGGQTGRNGYTF. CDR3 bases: TGTGCCAGCAGCTTTGGGGGCCAGACAGGGAGAAACGGCTACACCTTC.

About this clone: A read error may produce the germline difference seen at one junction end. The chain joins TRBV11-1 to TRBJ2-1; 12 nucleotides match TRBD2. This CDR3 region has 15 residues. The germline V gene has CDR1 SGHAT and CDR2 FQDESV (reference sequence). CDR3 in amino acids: CASSLAGGRGNEQFF. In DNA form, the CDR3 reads TGTGCCAGCAGCCTAGCGGGGGGGCGAGGAAATGAGCAGTTCTTC.

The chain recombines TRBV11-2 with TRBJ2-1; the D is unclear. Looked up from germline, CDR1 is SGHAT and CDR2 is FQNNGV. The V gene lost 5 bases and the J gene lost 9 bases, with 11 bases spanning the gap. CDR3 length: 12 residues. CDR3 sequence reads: CASSPSSGEQFF. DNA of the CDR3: TGTGCCAGCAGCCCGTCATCGGGTGAGCAGTTCTTC.

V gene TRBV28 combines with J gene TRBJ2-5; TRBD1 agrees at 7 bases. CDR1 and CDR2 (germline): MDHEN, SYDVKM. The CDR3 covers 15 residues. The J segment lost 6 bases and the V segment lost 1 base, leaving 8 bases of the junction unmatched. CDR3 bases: TGTGCCAGCAGTTTATCCCGGACAGGCGTACAGACCCAGTACTTC. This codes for CASSLSRTGVQTQYF. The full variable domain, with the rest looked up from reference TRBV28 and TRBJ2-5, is DVKVTQSSRYLVKRTGEKVFLECVQDMDHENMFWYRQDPGLGLRLIYFSYDVKMKEKGDIPEGYSVSREKKERFSLILESASTNQTSMYLCASSLSRTGVQTQYFGPGTRLLVL.

CDR3 DNA sequence: TGCGCCAGCAGCACATCAGGGGGCGTCTCTGAAGCTTTCTTT. Translation gives CASSTSGGVSEAFF. The chain recombines TRBV5-1 with TRBJ1-1; TRBD1 agrees at 8 bases. CDR1 SGHRS and CDR2 YFSETQ come from the germline V gene. The CDR3 is 14 residues long. J gave up 6 bases and V 4 bases, and 8 bases lay outside the gene matches.

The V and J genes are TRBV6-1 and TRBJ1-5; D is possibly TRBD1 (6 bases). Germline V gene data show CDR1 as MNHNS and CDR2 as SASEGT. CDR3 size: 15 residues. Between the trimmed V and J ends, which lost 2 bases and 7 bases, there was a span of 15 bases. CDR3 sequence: CASSEYLGQRQPQHF. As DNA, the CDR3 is TGTGCCAGCAGTGAATACTTGGGACAACGACAGCCCCAGCATTTT.

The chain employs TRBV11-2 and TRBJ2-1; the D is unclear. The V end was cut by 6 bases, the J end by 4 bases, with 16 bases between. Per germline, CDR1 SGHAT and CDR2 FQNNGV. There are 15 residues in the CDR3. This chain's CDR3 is CASRADSNRYNEQFF. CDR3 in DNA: TGTGCCAGCAGAGCCGACTCCAATAGATACAATGAGCAGTTCTTC.

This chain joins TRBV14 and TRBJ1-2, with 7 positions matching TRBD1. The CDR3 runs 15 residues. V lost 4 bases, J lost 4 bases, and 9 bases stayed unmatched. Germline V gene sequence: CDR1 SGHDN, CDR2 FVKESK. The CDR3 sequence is CASSLPGGQLYGYTF. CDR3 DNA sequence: TGTGCCAGCAGCCTCCCCGGGGGACAGCTCTATGGCTACACCTTC.

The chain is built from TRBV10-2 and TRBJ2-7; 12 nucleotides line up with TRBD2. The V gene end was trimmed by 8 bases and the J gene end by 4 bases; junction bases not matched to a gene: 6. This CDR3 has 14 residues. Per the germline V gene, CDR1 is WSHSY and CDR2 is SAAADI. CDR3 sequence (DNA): TGCGCCAGCGGACCACTAGCGGGGGGTTACGAGCAGTACTTC. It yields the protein CASGPLAGGYEQYF.

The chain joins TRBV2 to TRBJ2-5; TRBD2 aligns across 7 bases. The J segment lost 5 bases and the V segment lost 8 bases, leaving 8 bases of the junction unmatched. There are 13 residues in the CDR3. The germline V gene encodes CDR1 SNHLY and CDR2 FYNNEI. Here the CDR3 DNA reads TGTGCCAGCGGGGGGGTAGGGAGGGAGACCCAGTACTTC. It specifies CASGGVGRETQYF.

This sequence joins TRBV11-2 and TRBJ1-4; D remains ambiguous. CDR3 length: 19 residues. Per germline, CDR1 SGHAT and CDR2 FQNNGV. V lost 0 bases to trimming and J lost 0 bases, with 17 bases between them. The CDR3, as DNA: TGTGCCAGCAGCTTAGACGGTTTTGACCCGAACGCAACTAATGAAAAACTGTTTTTT. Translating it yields CASSLDGFDPNATNEKLFF. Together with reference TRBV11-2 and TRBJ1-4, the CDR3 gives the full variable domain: EAGVAQSPRYKIIEKRQSVAFWCNPISGHATLYWYQQILGQGPKLLIQFQNNGVVDDSQLPKDRFSAERLKGVDSTLKIQPAKLEDSAVYLCASSLDGFDPNATNEKLFFGSGTQLSVL.

The CDR3 nucleotides are TGTGCCAGCCGGCGGTCCCCGGGGGCTGATGAAGCTTTCTTT. Its protein product is CASRRSPGADEAFF. J is TRBJ1-1 and V is TRBV2, with D tentatively TRBD1 (6 bases). From germline, CDR1 is SNHLY and CDR2 FYNNEI. V was clipped by 8 bases and J by 7 bases, with 20 bases between them. CDR3 length: 14 residues.

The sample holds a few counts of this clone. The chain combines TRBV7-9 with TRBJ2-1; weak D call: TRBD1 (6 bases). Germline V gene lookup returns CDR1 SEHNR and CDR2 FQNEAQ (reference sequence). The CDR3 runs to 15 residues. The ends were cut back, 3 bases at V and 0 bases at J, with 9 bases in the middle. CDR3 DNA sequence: TGTGCCAGCAGCTTCCTAGGGGGCTCCTACAATGAGCAGTTCTTC. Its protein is CASSFLGGSYNEQFF.

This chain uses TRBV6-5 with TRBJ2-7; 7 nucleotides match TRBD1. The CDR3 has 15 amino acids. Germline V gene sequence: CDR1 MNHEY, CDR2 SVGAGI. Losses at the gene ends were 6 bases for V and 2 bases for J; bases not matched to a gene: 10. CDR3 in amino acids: CASRGTGETTYEQYF. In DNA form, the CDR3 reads TGTGCCAGCAGGGGTACAGGGGAAACTACCTACGAGCAGTACTTC.

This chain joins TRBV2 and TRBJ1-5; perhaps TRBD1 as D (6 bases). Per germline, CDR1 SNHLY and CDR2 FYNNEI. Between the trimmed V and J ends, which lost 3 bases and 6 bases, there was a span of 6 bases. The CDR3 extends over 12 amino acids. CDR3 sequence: CASSDRGQPQHF. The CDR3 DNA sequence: TGTGCCAGCAGTGACAGGGGTCAGCCCCAGCATTTT.

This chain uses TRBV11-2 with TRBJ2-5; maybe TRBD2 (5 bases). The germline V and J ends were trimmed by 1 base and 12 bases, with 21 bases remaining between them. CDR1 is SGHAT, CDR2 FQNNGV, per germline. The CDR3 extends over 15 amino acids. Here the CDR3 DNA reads TGTGCCAGCAGCTTAGCGAACCTCCTCCGGGAACCCGAGTACTTC. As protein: CASSLANLLREPEYF. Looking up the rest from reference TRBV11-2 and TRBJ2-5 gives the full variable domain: EAGVAQSPRYKIIEKRQSVAFWCNPISGHATLYWYQQILGQGPKLLIQFQNNGVVDDSQLPKDRFSAERLKGVDSTLKIQPAKLEDSAVYLCASSLANLLREPEYFGPGTRLLVL.

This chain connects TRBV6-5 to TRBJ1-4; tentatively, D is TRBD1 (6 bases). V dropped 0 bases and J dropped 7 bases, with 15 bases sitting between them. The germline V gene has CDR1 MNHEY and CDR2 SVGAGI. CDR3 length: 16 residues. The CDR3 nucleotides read TGTGCCAGCAGTTACTCGAGAGGGGGTGAAGGTGAAAAACTGTTTTTT. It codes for CASSYSRGGEGEKLFF.

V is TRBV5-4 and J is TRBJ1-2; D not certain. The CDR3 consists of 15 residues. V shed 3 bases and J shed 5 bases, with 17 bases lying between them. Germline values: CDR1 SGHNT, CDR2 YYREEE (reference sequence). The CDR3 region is CASSSTPKDYYGYTF. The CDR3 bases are TGTGCCAGCAGCTCGACACCCAAGGACTATTATGGCTACACCTTC.

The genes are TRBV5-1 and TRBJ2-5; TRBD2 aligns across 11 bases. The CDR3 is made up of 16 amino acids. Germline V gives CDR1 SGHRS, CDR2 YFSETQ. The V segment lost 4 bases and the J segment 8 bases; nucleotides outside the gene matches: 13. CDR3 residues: CASSPLSSGGAETQYF. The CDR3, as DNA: TGCGCCAGCAGCCCGCTAAGTAGCGGGGGGGCCGAAACCCAGTACTTC.

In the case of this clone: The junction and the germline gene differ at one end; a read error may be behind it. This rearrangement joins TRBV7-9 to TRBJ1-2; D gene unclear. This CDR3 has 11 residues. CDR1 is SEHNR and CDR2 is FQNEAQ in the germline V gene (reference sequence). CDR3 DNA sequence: TGTGCCAGCAGCTTAACGGATTTTACGGACTTC. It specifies CASSLTDFTDF.

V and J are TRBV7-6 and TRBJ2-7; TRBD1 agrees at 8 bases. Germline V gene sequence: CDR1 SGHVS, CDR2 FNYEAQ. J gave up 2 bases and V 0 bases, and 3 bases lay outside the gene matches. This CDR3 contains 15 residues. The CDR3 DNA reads TGTGCCAGCAGCTTAGCCCAGGGGGCAACCTACGAGCAGTACTTC. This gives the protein CASSLAQGATYEQYF.

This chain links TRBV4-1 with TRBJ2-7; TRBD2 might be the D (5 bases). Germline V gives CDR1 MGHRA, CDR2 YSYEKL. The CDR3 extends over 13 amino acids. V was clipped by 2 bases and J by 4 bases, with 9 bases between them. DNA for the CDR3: TGCGCCAGCAGCCAACTGGACTCTTACGAGCAGTACTTC. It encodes CASSQLDSYEQYF.

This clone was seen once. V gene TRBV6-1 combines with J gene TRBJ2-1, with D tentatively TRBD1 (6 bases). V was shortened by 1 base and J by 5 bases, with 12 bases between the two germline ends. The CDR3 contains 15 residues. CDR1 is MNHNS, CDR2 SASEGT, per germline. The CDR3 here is CASSEEWGTNNEQFF. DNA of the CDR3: TGTGCCAGCAGTGAAGAATGGGGGACAAACAATGAGCAGTTCTTC.